This T cell receptor beta chain was captured by sequencing in a study of cytomegalovirus exposure and HLA in healthy donors. After removal of 7 bases from V and 2 bases from J, the junction contained 7 bases not matched to a gene. This CDR3 spans 14 amino acids. CDR1 and CDR2 from the germline V gene are SGHRS and YFSETQ. The PCR made use of 60 Vbeta and 13 Jbeta primers. Produced via immunoSEQ multiplex PCR; TCRdb's table is partial and in-frame only. The sample's table shows under 200,000 clones. When sampled, the donors appeared nominally healthy, though they likely had unrecorded immune exposures. About this clone itself: Antigen unknown.

The study, taken as a whole, reports: HLA restriction was apparent for most CMV-associated TCR beta chains in a later analysis. The classifier reportedly diagnosed cytomegalovirus status with high sensitivity and specificity.

The rearrangement uses TRBV5-1 and TRBJ2-7, with 9 bases fitting TRBD2. Sample: PBMCs. The receptor was isolated from a man aged 25-45 years in good health and CMV-seronegative. In DNA, the CDR3 is TGCGCCAGCCAGACTAGCGGAAACCCCTACGAGCAGTACTTC. This codes for CASQTSGNPYEQYF.